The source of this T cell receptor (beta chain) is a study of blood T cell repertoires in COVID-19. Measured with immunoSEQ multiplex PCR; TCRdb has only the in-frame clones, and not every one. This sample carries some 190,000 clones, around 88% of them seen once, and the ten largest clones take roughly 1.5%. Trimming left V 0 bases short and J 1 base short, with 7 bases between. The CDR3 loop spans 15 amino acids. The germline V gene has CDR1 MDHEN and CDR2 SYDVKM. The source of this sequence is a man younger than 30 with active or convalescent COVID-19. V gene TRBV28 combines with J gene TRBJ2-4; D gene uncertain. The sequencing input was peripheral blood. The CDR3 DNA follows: TGTGCCAGCAGTTTATGGGGCCGGGCCAAAAACATTCAGTACTTC. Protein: CASSLWGRAKNIQYF.